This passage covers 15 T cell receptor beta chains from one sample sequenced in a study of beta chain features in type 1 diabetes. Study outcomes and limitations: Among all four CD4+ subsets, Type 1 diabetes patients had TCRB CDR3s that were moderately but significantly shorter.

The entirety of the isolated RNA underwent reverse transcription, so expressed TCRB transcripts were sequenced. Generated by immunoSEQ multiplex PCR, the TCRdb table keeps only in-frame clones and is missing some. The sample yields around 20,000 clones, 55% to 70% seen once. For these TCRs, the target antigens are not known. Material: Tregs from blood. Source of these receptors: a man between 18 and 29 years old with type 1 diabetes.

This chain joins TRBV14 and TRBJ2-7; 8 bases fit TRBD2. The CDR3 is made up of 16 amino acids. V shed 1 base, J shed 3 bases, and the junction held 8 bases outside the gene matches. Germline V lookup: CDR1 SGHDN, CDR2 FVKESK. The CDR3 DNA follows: TGTGCCAGCAGCCAAGTTCTGCCAGCGGGGGACTACGAGCAGTACTTC. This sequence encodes CASSQVLPAGDYEQYF.

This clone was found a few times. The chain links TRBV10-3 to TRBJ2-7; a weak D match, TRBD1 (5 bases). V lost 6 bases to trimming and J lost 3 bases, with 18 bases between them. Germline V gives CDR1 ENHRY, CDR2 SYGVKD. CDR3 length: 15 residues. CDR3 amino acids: CAIRGSRGIDYEQYF. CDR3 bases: TGTGCCATCAGGGGTTCTAGGGGAATAGACTACGAGCAGTACTTC.

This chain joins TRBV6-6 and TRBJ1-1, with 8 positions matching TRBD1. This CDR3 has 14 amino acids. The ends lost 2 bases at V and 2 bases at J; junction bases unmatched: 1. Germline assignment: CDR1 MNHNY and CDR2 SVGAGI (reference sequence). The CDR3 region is CASSYQGANTEAFF. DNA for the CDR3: TGTGCCAGCAGTTACCAGGGGGCAAACACTGAAGCTTTCTTT.

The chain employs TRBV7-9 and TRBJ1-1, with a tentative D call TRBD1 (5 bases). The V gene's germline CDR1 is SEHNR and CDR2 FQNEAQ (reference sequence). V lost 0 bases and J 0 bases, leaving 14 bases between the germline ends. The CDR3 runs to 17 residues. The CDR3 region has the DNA TGTGCCAGCAGCTTAGCTCAGACAGCATACATGAACACTGAAGCTTTCTTT. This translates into CASSLAQTAYMNTEAFF.

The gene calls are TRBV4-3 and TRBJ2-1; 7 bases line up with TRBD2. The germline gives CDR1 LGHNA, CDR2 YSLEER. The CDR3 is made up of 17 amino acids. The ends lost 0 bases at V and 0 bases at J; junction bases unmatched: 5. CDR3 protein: CASSQEWGGGSYNEQFF. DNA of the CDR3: TGCGCCAGCAGCCAAGAGTGGGGCGGGGGCTCCTACAATGAGCAGTTCTTC.

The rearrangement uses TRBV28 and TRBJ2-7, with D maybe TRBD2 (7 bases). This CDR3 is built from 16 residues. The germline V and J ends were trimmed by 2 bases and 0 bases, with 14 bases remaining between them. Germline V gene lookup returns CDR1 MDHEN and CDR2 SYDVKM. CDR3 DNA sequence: TGTGCCAGCAGTTTAGGGGGGGCCGGTATCTCCTACGAGCAGTACTTC. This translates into CASSLGGAGISYEQYF.

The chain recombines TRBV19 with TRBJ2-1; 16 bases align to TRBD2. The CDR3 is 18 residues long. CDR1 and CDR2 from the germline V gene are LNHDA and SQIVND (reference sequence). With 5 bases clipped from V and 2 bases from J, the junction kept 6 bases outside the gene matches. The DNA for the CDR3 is TGTGCCAGTAGTCCTGGGACTAGCGGGAGGGCCGCCTACAATGAGCAGTTCTTC. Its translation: CASSPGTSGRAAYNEQFF.

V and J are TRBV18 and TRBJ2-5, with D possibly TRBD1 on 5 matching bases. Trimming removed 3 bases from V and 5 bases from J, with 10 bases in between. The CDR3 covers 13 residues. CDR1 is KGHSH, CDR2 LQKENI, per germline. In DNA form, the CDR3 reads TGTGCCAGCTCACCGGGGCAGGAGGAGACCCAGTACTTC. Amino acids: CASSPGQEETQYF.

The CDR3 DNA follows: TGCGCCAGCAGCTTAATAGGCGGAAACACCGGGGAGCTGTTTTTT. Translating gives CASSLIGGNTGELFF. J is TRBJ2-2 and V is TRBV5-1; D remains unclear. Per the germline V gene, CDR1 is SGHRS and CDR2 is YFSETQ. The CDR3 is made up of 15 amino acids. Trimming left V 2 bases short and J 2 bases short, with 10 bases between.

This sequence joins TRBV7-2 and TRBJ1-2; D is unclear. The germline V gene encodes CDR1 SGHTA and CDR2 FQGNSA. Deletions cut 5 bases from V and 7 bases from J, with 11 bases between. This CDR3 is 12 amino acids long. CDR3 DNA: TGTGCCAGCAGCCCAGCAGGCTCTGGCTACACCTTC. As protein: CASSPAGSGYTF.

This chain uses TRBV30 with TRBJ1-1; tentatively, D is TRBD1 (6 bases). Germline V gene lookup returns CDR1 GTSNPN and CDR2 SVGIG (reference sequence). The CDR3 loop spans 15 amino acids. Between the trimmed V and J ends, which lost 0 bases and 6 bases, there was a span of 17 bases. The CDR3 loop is CAWSVVSGWTAEAFF. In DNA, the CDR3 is TGTGCCTGGAGTGTAGTTTCAGGGTGGACAGCTGAAGCTTTCTTT. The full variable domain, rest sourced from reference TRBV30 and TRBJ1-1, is SQTIHQWPATLVQPVGSPLSLECTVEGTSNPNLYWYRQAAGRGLQLLFYSVGIGQISSEVPQNLSASRPQDRQFILSSKKLLLSDSGFYLCAWSVVSGWTAEAFFGQGTRLTVV.

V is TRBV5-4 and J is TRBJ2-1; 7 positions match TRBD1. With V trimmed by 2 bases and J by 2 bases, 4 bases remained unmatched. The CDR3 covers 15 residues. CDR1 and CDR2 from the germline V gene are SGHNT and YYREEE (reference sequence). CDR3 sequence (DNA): TGTGCCAGCAGCTTAGCAGGGGGTGCCTACAATGAGCAGTTCTTC. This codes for CASSLAGGAYNEQFF.

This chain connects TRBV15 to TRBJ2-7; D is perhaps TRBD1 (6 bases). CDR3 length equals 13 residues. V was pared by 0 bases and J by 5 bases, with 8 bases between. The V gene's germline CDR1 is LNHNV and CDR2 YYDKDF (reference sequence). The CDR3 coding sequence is TGTGCCACCAGCAGAGATAACAGGGACGAGCAGTACTTC. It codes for CATSRDNRDEQYF.

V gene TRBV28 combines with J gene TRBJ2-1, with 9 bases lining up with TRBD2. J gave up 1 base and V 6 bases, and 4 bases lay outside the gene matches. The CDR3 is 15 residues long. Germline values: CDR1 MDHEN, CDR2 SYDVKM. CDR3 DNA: TGTGCCAGCAGCCCGACTAGCGGTTCCTACAATGAGCAGTTCTTC. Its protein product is CASSPTSGSYNEQFF. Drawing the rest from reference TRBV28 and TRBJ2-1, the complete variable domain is DVKVTQSSRYLVKRTGEKVFLECVQDMDHENMFWYRQDPGLGLRLIYFSYDVKMKEKGDIPEGYSVSREKKERFSLILESASTNQTSMYLCASSPTSGSYNEQFFGPGTRLTVL.

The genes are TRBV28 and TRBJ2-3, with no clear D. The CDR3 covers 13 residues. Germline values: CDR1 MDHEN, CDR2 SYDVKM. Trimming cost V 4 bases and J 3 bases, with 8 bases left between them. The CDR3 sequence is CASSSPPTDTQYF. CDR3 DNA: TGTGCCAGCAGTTCCCCCCCGACAGATACGCAGTATTTT.